Presented here are 13 T cell receptor beta chains from one specimen sequenced in a study of cytomegalovirus exposure and HLA in healthy donors. Primers included in the PCR were 60 Vbeta and 13 Jbeta primers. TCRdb's copy holds only in-frame clones and misses some; the assay was immunoSEQ multiplex PCR. This repertoire includes about 20,000 clones. Sequenced input: PBMCs. These receptors all come from a man aged 55-75 years in good health and CMV-seropositive.

The chain couples TRBV4-1 to TRBJ1-2, with D uncertain. This CDR3 contains 15 residues. CDR1 and CDR2 from the germline V gene are MGHRA and YSYEKL. Trimming stripped 3 bases from V and 4 bases from J, with 15 bases between. CDR3 DNA sequence: TGCGCCAGCAGCCACGTACTTGACAACCTCTATGGCTACACCTTC. This gives the protein CASSHVLDNLYGYTF.

The chain links TRBV5-1 to TRBJ2-1; 10 bases map to TRBD2. This CDR3 is built from 15 residues. Trimming removed 4 bases from V and 6 bases from J; junction bases left unmatched: 7. Germline lookup yields CDR1 SGHRS and CDR2 YFSETQ. In DNA, the CDR3 is TGCGCCAGCAGCCCCGGACTAGCGGAAATCAATGAGCAGTTCTTC. As protein: CASSPGLAEINEQFF.

The chain recombines TRBV5-1 with TRBJ1-2; D is unclear. Germline V gene lookup returns CDR1 SGHRS and CDR2 YFSETQ. V was shortened by 2 bases and J by 2 bases, with 13 bases between the two germline ends. This CDR3 comprises 15 residues. This CDR3 is CASSFSGLENYGYTF. The CDR3 DNA is TGCGCCAGCAGCTTCTCAGGATTGGAAAACTATGGCTACACCTTC.

The chain couples TRBV18 to TRBJ2-7, with D possibly TRBD1 on 5 matching bases. Trimming cost V 3 bases and J 0 bases, with 6 bases left between them. This CDR3 is 13 amino acids long. Germline V gene data show CDR1 as KGHSH and CDR2 as LQKENI. The CDR3 spells CASSPGRSYEQYF. CDR3 DNA sequence: TGTGCCAGCTCACCGGGGCGCTCCTACGAGCAGTACTTC.

This chain uses TRBV7-2 with TRBJ2-7; D may be TRBD1 (6 bases). The V end lost 1 base, the J end lost 2 bases, and 12 bases lay between the germline ends. Germline assignment: CDR1 SGHTA and CDR2 FQGNSA. There are 15 residues in the CDR3. CDR3 protein: CASSLVSTGTYEQYF. CDR3 nucleotides: TGTGCCAGCAGCTTAGTCTCTACAGGGACCTACGAGCAGTACTTC.

V is TRBV6-6 and J is TRBJ2-7, with TRBD1 identical over 7 bases. Germline V gives CDR1 MNHNY, CDR2 SVGAGI (reference sequence). With V trimmed by 5 bases and J by 5 bases, 9 bases remained unmatched. CDR3 length: 14 residues. CDR3 protein: CASSPGTEVNEQYF. The CDR3 DNA sequence: TGTGCCAGCAGTCCCGGGACAGAGGTCAACGAGCAGTACTTC.

The chain has TRBV18 and TRBJ1-1, with 9 bases matching TRBD1. Germline CDR1 KGHSH, CDR2 LQKENI. This CDR3 comprises 13 residues. The ends lost 8 bases at V and 0 bases at J; junction bases unmatched: 1. The CDR3 is CASGTGMNTEAFF. For the CDR3, the DNA is TGTGCCAGCGGGACAGGGATGAACACTGAAGCTTTCTTT.

The chain is built from TRBV19 and TRBJ2-7, with TRBD2 matching over 8 bases. The J segment lost 6 bases and the V segment lost 5 bases, leaving 9 bases of the junction unmatched. Germline V gene data show CDR1 as LNHDA and CDR2 as SQIVND (reference sequence). The CDR3 has 14 residues. This CDR3 reads CASSDGRAIGEQYF. The CDR3 coding sequence is TGTGCCAGTAGTGACGGGAGGGCCATAGGCGAGCAGTACTTC. The entire variable domain, with the rest obtained from reference TRBV19 and TRBJ2-7, is as follows: DGGITQSPKYLFRKEGQNVTLSCEQNLNHDAMYWYRQDPGQGLRLIYYSQIVNDFQKGDIAEGYSVSREKKESFPLTVTSAQKNPTAFYLCASSDGRAIGEQYFGPGTRLTVT.

The chain recombines TRBV4-1 with TRBJ2-1; no reliable D call. V was shortened by 0 bases and J by 6 bases, with 9 bases between the two germline ends. The germline gives CDR1 MGHRA, CDR2 YSYEKL. The CDR3 contains 14 residues. As DNA, the CDR3 is TGCGCCAGCAGCCAAGACCTAACCCCCAATGAGCAGTTCTTC. The encoded protein is CASSQDLTPNEQFF.

The chain couples TRBV10-3 to TRBJ2-2, with 11 bases aligning to TRBD1. With 6 bases clipped from V and 3 bases from J, the junction kept 3 bases outside the gene matches. The CDR3 sequence is 15 residues long. Germline V gene lookup returns CDR1 ENHRY and CDR2 SYGVKD. The CDR3, as DNA: TGTGCCATCAGAGGGGACAGGGGGGACACCGGGGAGCTGTTTTTT. Residues: CAIRGDRGDTGELFF.

DNA of the CDR3: TGTGCCAGCAGCAGGAGGGAGACCCAGTACTTC. Amino acid sequence: CASSRRETQYF. The chain carries TRBV7-6 and TRBJ2-5, with a tentative D call TRBD2 (5 bases). The CDR3 runs 11 residues. CDR1 is SGHVS, CDR2 FNYEAQ, per germline. Trimming shortened V by 5 bases and J by 5 bases, and 6 bases separated the two germline ends.

The chain carries TRBV7-6 and TRBJ2-2, with D unclear. The ends were cut back, 5 bases at V and 2 bases at J, with 12 bases in the middle. Germline assignment: CDR1 SGHVS and CDR2 FNYEAQ. This CDR3 has 15 residues. The CDR3 is CASSRLPTNTGELFF. Here the CDR3 DNA reads TGTGCCAGCAGCCGCCTACCCACTAACACCGGGGAGCTGTTTTTT.

The CDR3 nucleotides are TGTGCCACTAAACCGACGGGAACCTACGAGCAGTACTTC. Encoded protein: CATKPTGTYEQYF. The chain uses TRBV6-5 and TRBJ2-7; weak D call: TRBD2 (5 bases). V was cut by 10 bases and J by 2 bases, with 15 bases left in between. CDR3 length: 13 amino acids. Germline lookup yields CDR1 MNHEY and CDR2 SVGAGI.